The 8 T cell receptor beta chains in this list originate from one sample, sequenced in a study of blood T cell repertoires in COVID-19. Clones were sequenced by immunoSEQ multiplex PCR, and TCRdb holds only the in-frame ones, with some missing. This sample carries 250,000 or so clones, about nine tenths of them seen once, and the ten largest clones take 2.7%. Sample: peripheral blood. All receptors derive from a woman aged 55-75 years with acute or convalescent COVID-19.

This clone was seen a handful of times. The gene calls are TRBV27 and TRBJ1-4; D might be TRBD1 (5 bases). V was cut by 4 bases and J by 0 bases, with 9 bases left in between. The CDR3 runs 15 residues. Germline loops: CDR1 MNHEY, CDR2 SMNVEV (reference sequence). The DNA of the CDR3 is TGTGCCAGCAGTTGGTCGGGGGCAACTAATGAAAAACTGTTTTTT. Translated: CASSWSGATNEKLFF.

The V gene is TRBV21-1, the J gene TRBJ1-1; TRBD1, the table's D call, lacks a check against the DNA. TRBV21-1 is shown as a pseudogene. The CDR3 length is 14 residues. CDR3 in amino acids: CASSNRQENTEAFF. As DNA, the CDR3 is TGTGCCAGCAGCAATAGACAGGAAAACACTGAAGCTTTCTTT.

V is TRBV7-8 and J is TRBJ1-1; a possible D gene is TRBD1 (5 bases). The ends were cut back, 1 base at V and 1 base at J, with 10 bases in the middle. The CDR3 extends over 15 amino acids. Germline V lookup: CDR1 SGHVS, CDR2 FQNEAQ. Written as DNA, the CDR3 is TGTGCCAGCAGCTTAGACGGCAGGGAGAACACTGAAGCTTTCTTT. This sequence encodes CASSLDGRENTEAFF.

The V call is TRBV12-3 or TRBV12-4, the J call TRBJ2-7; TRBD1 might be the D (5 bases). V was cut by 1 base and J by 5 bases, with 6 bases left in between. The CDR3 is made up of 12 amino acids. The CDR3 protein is CASSLEGNEQYF. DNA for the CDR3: TGTGCCAGCAGTTTAGAGGGGAACGAGCAGTACTTC.

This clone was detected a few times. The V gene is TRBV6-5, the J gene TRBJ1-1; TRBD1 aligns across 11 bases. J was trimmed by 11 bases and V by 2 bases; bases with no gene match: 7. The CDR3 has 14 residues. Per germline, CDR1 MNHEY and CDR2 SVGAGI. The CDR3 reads CASSYTGQGAGAFF. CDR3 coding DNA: TGTGCCAGCAGTTACACCGGACAGGGGGCAGGGGCTTTCTTT.

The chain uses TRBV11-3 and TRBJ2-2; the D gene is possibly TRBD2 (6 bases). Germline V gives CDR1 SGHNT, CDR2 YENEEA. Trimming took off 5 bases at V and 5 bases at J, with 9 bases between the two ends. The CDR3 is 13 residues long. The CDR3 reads CASSGGVTGELFF. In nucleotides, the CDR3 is TGTGCCAGCAGCGGCGGGGTTACCGGGGAGCTGTTTTTT. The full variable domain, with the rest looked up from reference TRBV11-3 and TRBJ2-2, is EAGVVQSPRYKIIEKKQPVAFWCNPISGHNTLYWYLQNLGQGPELLIRYENEEAVDDSQLPKDRFSAERLKGVDSTLKIQPAELGDSAVYLCASSGGVTGELFFGEGSRLTVL.

The CDR3 sequence: CSVSVPNQETQYF. The CDR3 DNA reads TGCAGTGTTAGTGTCCCTAACCAAGAGACCCAGTACTTC. The rearrangement joins TRBV20-1 to TRBJ2-5, with D unresolved. The ends were cut back, 7 bases at V and 0 bases at J, with 12 bases in the middle. The CDR3 loop spans 13 amino acids. Per the germline V gene, CDR1 is DFQATT and CDR2 is SNEGSKA (reference sequence).

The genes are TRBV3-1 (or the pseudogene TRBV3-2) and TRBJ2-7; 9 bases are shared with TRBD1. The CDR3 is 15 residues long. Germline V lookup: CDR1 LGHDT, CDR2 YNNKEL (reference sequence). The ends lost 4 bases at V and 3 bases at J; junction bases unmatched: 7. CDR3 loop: CASSRLGQGNYEQYF. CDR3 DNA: TGTGCCAGCAGCCGCCTGGGACAGGGAAACTACGAGCAGTACTTC.